These 29 T cell receptor beta chains share one sample of origin, sequenced in a study of T cell responses to AZD1222 COVID-19 vaccine. The assay was immunoSEQ multiplex PCR, and TCRdb's table has in-frame clones only and misses some. Of tens of thousands of clones listed, around nine tenths are singletons. This sample comprised peripheral blood, obtained on day 0 of MenACWY control vaccination. The receptors stem from an adult in good health.

This clone has a single count. V and J are TRBV12-3 or TRBV12-4 and TRBJ2-1; no clear D. V was pared by 7 bases and J by 10 bases, with 11 bases between. CDR3 size: 11 residues. CDR3 nucleotide sequence: TGTGCCAGCACCCAGTCCCGGGAGCAGTTCTTC. Translating gives CASTQSREQFF.

The CDR3 coding sequence is TGTGCCAGCAGTGATATGGCGGGAGCAACAGATACGCAGTATTTT. Translating it yields CASSDMAGATDTQYF. The J gene is TRBJ2-3, the V gene TRBV25-1; 7 bases line up with TRBD2. The CDR3 loop spans 15 amino acids. V shed 3 bases, J shed 3 bases, and the junction held 6 bases outside the gene matches. The V gene's germline CDR1 is MGHDK and CDR2 SYGVNS. Filled out from reference TRBV25-1 and TRBJ2-3, the complete variable domain reads EADIYQTPRYLVIGTGKKITLECSQTMGHDKMYWYQQDPGMELHLIHYSYGVNSTEKGDLSSESTVSRIRTEHFPLTLESARPSHTSQYLCASSDMAGATDTQYFGPGTRLTVL.

The V call is TRBV4-3, the J call TRBJ2-1; D not certain. The CDR3 is 16 amino acids. Germline CDR1 is LGHNA and CDR2 is YSLEER. V was clipped by 0 bases and J by 0 bases, with 9 bases between them. CDR3 sequence (DNA): TGCGCCAGCAGCCAAGATATGGGCAACTCCTACAATGAGCAGTTCTTC. Translating gives CASSQDMGNSYNEQFF.

This chain uses TRBV28 with TRBJ2-1, with D unresolved. V gave up 8 bases and J gave up 0 bases, with 11 bases separating them. The CDR3 has 14 amino acids. Germline V gene data show CDR1 as MDHEN and CDR2 as SYDVKM. The CDR3 here is CASSDPNSYNEQFF. The CDR3, as DNA: TGTGCCAGCTCAGACCCGAACTCCTACAATGAGCAGTTCTTC.

The chain carries TRBV5-8 and TRBJ2-5; D remains unclear. The germline gives CDR1 SGHTS, CDR2 YDEGEE. V gave up 4 bases and J gave up 5 bases, with 9 bases separating them. The CDR3 totals 12 residues. This CDR3 is CASSHLRETQYF. The CDR3 region has the DNA TGTGCCAGCAGCCATTTGAGGGAGACCCAGTACTTC.

The chain uses TRBV24-1 and TRBJ2-3; tentatively, D is TRBD1 (6 bases). Trimming cost V 5 bases and J 5 bases, with 16 bases left between them. CDR3 size: 15 residues. CDR1 KGHDR and CDR2 SFDVKD come from the germline V gene. CDR3 nucleotide sequence: TGTGCCACCAGTGCTCAGACAGGAGCCCAAGATACGCAGTATTTT. Encoded protein: CATSAQTGAQDTQYF.

This rearrangement joins TRBV11-2 to TRBJ1-1; possibly TRBD1 for D (6 bases). Germline CDR1 and CDR2: SGHAT and FQNNGV. There are 13 residues in the CDR3. V lost 3 bases and J 7 bases, leaving 12 bases between the germline ends. The CDR3 sequence is CASSFPSGVEAFF. In DNA, the CDR3 is TGTGCCAGCAGCTTTCCGTCAGGGGTTGAAGCTTTCTTT. The entire variable domain, with the rest obtained from reference TRBV11-2 and TRBJ1-1, is as follows: EAGVAQSPRYKIIEKRQSVAFWCNPISGHATLYWYQQILGQGPKLLIQFQNNGVVDDSQLPKDRFSAERLKGVDSTLKIQPAKLEDSAVYLCASSFPSGVEAFFGQGTRLTVV.

This clone was seen only a few times. CDR3 in DNA: TGCAGCGCCGAAGGACTAGCGGGAGGTGTAGATACGCAGTATTTT. Encoded protein: CSAEGLAGGVDTQYF. V gene TRBV29-1 combines with J gene TRBJ2-3; 14 bases match TRBD2. Looked up from germline, CDR1 is SQVTM and CDR2 is ANQGSEA. Germline trimming cut 7 bases from V and 5 bases from J; bases unmatched to any gene: 8. The CDR3 loop spans 15 amino acids.

V gene TRBV30 combines with J gene TRBJ1-6; D is perhaps TRBD1 (6 bases). The CDR3 consists of 14 residues. Trimming shortened V by 3 bases and J by 2 bases, and 8 bases separated the two germline ends. Looked up from germline, CDR1 is GTSNPN and CDR2 is SVGIG (reference sequence). The CDR3 sequence: CAWRQGPYNSPLHF. The CDR3 nucleotides are TGTGCCTGGAGACAGGGACCCTATAATTCACCCCTCCACTTT.

The chain is built from TRBV7-8 and TRBJ2-7; D may be TRBD1 (6 bases). Germline V gene data show CDR1 as SGHVS and CDR2 as FQNEAQ. The V gene lost 5 bases and the J gene lost 4 bases, with 18 bases spanning the gap. The CDR3 totals 15 residues. CDR3 loop: CASSRDPGQSYEQYF. The CDR3 coding sequence is TGTGCCAGCAGCCGAGACCCTGGACAGTCATACGAGCAGTACTTC. The whole variable domain, remainder taken from reference TRBV7-8 and TRBJ2-7, is GAGVSQSPRYKVAKRGQDVALRCDPISGHVSLFWYQQALGQGPEFLTYFQNEAQLDKSGLPSDRFFAERPEGSVSTLKIQRTQQEDSAVYLCASSRDPGQSYEQYFGPGTRLTVT.

The V gene is TRBV12-5, the J gene TRBJ1-1; D uncertain. Trimming took off 6 bases at V and 1 base at J, with 9 bases between the two ends. CDR1 LGHNT and CDR2 FRNRAP come from the germline V gene. The CDR3 totals 13 residues. The CDR3 sequence: CASGEGGNTEAFF. For the CDR3, the DNA is TGTGCTAGTGGGGAGGGAGGGAACACTGAAGCTTTCTTT.

The V call is TRBV4-3, the J call TRBJ2-1; unclear D gene. V gave up 2 bases and J gave up 0 bases, with 23 bases separating them. CDR1 and CDR2 (germline): LGHNA, YSLEER. The CDR3 contains 20 residues. CDR3 in amino acids: CASSQSAIAAISGSYNEQFF. The CDR3 DNA is TGCGCCAGCAGCCAATCAGCAATTGCGGCAATTTCGGGCTCCTACAATGAGCAGTTCTTC.

The chain has TRBV15 and TRBJ2-3, with TRBD2 as a possible D gene (6 bases). The V end lost 9 bases, the J end lost 5 bases, and 18 bases lay between the germline ends. CDR1 and CDR2 from the germline V gene are LNHNV and YYDKDF (reference sequence). This CDR3 is built from 14 residues. The DNA of the CDR3 is TGTGCCACTAGAAGACTAGTCCCTAAAGATACGCAGTATTTT. Its translation: CATRRLVPKDTQYF.

V and J are TRBV24-1 and TRBJ2-5; the D gene is possibly TRBD2 (5 bases). V dropped 6 bases and J dropped 0 bases, with 13 bases sitting between them. The CDR3 is 15 residues long. CDR1 and CDR2 from the germline V gene are KGHDR and SFDVKD. This chain's CDR3 is CATSQASGNQETQYF. The CDR3 DNA sequence: TGTGCCACCAGTCAGGCCAGCGGCAACCAAGAGACCCAGTACTTC.

The J gene is TRBJ2-2, the V gene TRBV4-2, with unresolved D. The CDR3 loop spans 16 amino acids. V gave up 0 bases and J gave up 4 bases, with 12 bases separating them. CDR1 is LGHNA, CDR2 YNFKEQ, per germline. The DNA for the CDR3 is TGTGCCAGCAGCCAAGATCTCGACGGATCCACCGGGGAGCTGTTTTTT. Protein sequence: CASSQDLDGSTGELFF.

This sequence joins TRBV10-2 and TRBJ2-3; D is unresolved. The length of the CDR3 is 14 residues. V lost 6 bases and J 0 bases, leaving 10 bases between the germline ends. Germline V gives CDR1 WSHSY, CDR2 SAAADI. The CDR3 bases are TGCGCCAGCAGGGCAGTCCCTAGCACAGATACGCAGTATTTT. Its protein product is CASRAVPSTDTQYF.

Only one count was recorded for this clone. The chain combines TRBV2 with TRBJ1-5; TRBD1 agrees at 9 bases. The CDR3 runs 13 residues. V gave up 6 bases and J gave up 6 bases; unmatched junction bases: 3. In germline, CDR1 is SNHLY, CDR2 FYNNEI. CDR3 nucleotide sequence: TGTGCCAGCAGACAGGGGGCAGGTCAGCCCCAGCATTTT. Translation gives CASRQGAGQPQHF.

The chain employs TRBV5-1 and TRBJ2-1; possible D gene TRBD1, 7 bases. Trimming took off 4 bases at V and 4 bases at J, with 18 bases between the two ends. The CDR3 spans 16 residues. Looked up from germline, CDR1 is SGHRS and CDR2 is YFSETQ. The CDR3 coding sequence is TGCGCCAGCAGCGCGGGGACAGCTACAGTTTACAATGAGCAGTTCTTC. It specifies CASSAGTATVYNEQFF.

The chain combines TRBV28 with TRBJ2-7; weak D call: TRBD2 (6 bases). The CDR3 length is 14 residues. Deletions cut 3 bases from V and 5 bases from J, with 14 bases between. Per germline, CDR1 MDHEN and CDR2 SYDVKM. In DNA, the CDR3 is TGTGCCAGCAGTTTGGGGGGAGAGCCGGACGAGCAGTACTTC. The encoded protein is CASSLGGEPDEQYF.

The chain uses TRBV24-1 and TRBJ2-1; D is perhaps TRBD1 or TRBD2 (5 bases each). Germline CDR1 is KGHDR and CDR2 is SFDVKD. V was clipped by 3 bases and J by 7 bases, with 18 bases between them. This CDR3 comprises 16 residues. The CDR3 DNA is TGTGCCACCAGTGATCGGCGTGGGGGAAGGATAAATGAGCAGTTCTTC. Its translation: CATSDRRGGRINEQFF.

This rearrangement joins TRBV28 to TRBJ1-5; perhaps TRBD1 as D (5 bases). Germline CDR1 is MDHEN and CDR2 is SYDVKM. V dropped 6 bases and J dropped 4 bases, with 16 bases sitting between them. This CDR3 is built from 15 residues. The CDR3: CASRGRDGSNQPQHF. In DNA form, the CDR3 reads TGTGCCAGCAGGGGGAGGGACGGATCTAATCAGCCCCAGCATTTT.

The gene calls are TRBV10-2 and TRBJ1-1; 7 nucleotides line up with TRBD1. CDR3 size: 16 residues. Germline V gene sequence: CDR1 WSHSY, CDR2 SAAADI. V was pared by 9 bases and J by 1 base, with 14 bases of the junction left unmatched. The chain's CDR3 is CASLVAPGQKNTEAFF. The CDR3 DNA is TGCGCCAGTCTAGTGGCTCCGGGACAGAAGAACACTGAAGCTTTCTTT.

The chain employs TRBV19 and TRBJ2-6, with 8 bases fitting TRBD2. Germline CDR1 LNHDA, CDR2 SQIVND (reference sequence). With V trimmed by 6 bases and J by 0 bases, 7 bases remained unmatched. The CDR3 has 17 amino acids. CDR3 in amino acids: CASSPETSASGANVLTF. The CDR3 DNA sequence: TGTGCCAGTAGCCCCGAGACTAGCGCCTCTGGGGCCAACGTCCTGACTTTC.

V gene TRBV29-1 combines with J gene TRBJ1-1; the D is unclear. The germline V gene encodes CDR1 SQVTM and CDR2 ANQGSEA. The V end was cut by 3 bases, the J end by 5 bases, with 13 bases between. This CDR3 has 13 amino acids. The CDR3 sequence: CSVEGHSGTEAFF. CDR3 DNA sequence: TGCAGCGTTGAGGGTCACAGTGGGACTGAAGCTTTCTTT.

The chain has TRBV2 and TRBJ2-1; maybe TRBD2 (5 bases). This CDR3 spans 14 amino acids. CDR1 is SNHLY and CDR2 is FYNNEI in the germline V gene. Deletions cut 7 bases from V and 8 bases from J, with 18 bases between. The CDR3 spells CASTRDYDVYEQFF. The DNA for the CDR3 is TGTGCCAGCACCCGGGATTACGATGTCTATGAGCAGTTCTTC.

This chain joins TRBV28 and TRBJ1-3; D might be TRBD1 (5 bases). Germline CDR1 reads MDHEN; CDR2 reads SYDVKM. This CDR3 is 15 amino acids long. The V end lost 5 bases, the J end lost 0 bases, and 11 bases lay between the germline ends. CDR3 coding DNA: TGTGCCAGCAGTCACGCCGGGACCTCTGGAAACACCATATATTTT. It specifies CASSHAGTSGNTIYF.

The J gene is TRBJ1-2, the V gene TRBV6-5; 10 nucleotides align to TRBD1. CDR3 size: 15 residues. Germline V gives CDR1 MNHEY, CDR2 SVGAGI. The ends lost 7 bases at V and 1 base at J; junction bases unmatched: 6. This chain's CDR3 is CASTKRTGGNYGYTF. The CDR3 nucleotides read TGTGCCAGCACCAAACGGACAGGGGGTAACTATGGCTACACCTTC.

The rearrangement links TRBV19 to TRBJ2-1; D may match TRBD1 or TRBD2 (5 bases each). Germline lookup yields CDR1 LNHDA and CDR2 SQIVND (reference sequence). This CDR3 spans 14 amino acids. V dropped 4 bases and J dropped 9 bases, with 16 bases sitting between them. The CDR3 loop is CASSKWDQMAEQFF. DNA for the CDR3: TGTGCCAGTAGTAAATGGGACCAGATGGCTGAGCAGTTCTTC. The variable domain in full, completed from reference TRBV19 and TRBJ2-1, reads DGGITQSPKYLFRKEGQNVTLSCEQNLNHDAMYWYRQDPGQGLRLIYYSQIVNDFQKGDIAEGYSVSREKKESFPLTVTSAQKNPTAFYLCASSKWDQMAEQFFGPGTRLTVL.

J is TRBJ1-5 and V is TRBV2; D perhaps matches TRBD1 (5 bases). V was clipped by 7 bases and J by 4 bases, with 17 bases between them. Germline CDR1 and CDR2: SNHLY and FYNNEI. The CDR3 is 15 residues long. In DNA, the CDR3 is TGTGCCAGCAAGCCTGACAGCAGCCTAAATCAGCCCCAGCATTTT. It translates to CASKPDSSLNQPQHF.